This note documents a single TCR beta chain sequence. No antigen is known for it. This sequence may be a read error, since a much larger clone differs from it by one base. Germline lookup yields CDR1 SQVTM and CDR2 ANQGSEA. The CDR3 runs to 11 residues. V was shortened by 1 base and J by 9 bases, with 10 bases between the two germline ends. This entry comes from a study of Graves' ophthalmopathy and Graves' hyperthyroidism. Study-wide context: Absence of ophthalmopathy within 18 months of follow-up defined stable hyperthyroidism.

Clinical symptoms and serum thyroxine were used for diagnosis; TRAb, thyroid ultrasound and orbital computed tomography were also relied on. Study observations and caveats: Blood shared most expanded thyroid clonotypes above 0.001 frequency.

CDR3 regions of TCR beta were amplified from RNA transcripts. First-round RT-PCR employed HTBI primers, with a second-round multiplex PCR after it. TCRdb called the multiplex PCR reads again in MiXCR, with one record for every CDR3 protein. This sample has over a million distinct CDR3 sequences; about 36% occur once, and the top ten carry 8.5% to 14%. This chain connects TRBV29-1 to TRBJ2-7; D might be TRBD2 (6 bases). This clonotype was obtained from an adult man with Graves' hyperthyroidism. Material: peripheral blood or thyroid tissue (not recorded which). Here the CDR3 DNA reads TGCAGCGTTGAAGGGACTAACGGGCAGTACTTC. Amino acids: CSVEGTNGQYF.